These 25 T cell receptor beta chains originate from one sample sequenced in a study of glioma-infiltrating T cells. The iRepertoire nested amplicon-rescue multiplex PCR amplified TCR alpha and beta CDR3s from RNA. TCRdb fed the multiplex PCR reads into MiXCR, producing one record per CDR3 protein. The data contain under 150,000 distinct CDR3 sequences, 24% of them singletons. Sequences were obtained from glioma tissue, nonneoplastic brain tissue, or PBMCs (not recorded which). The receptors here all came from a human donor with low-grade glioma or glioblastoma, undergoing nonglioma brain surgery, or in good health (not recorded which).

As to this clonotype: A single base separates this from a much larger clone, so it may be a read error. The V and J genes are TRBV15 and TRBJ1-5, with D perhaps matching TRBD1 (5 bases). In germline, CDR1 is LNHNV, CDR2 YYDKDF (reference sequence). This CDR3 has 16 amino acids. V dropped 1 base and J dropped 1 base, with 11 bases sitting between them. For the CDR3, the DNA is TGTGCCACCAGCAGAGGTGGCAGGGAAAGCAATCAGCCCCAGCATTTT. Translation gives CATSRGGRESNQPQHF.

At least ten counts were recorded for this clonotype. The chain has TRBV20-1 and TRBJ2-7, with D perhaps TRBD2 (5 bases). The germline V gene has CDR1 DFQATT and CDR2 SNEGSKA (reference sequence). The V gene lost 3 bases and the J gene lost 0 bases, with 6 bases spanning the gap. The CDR3 has 12 residues. DNA for the CDR3: TGCAGTGCTAGGGAGGCCTCCTACGAGCAGTACGTC. Translating it yields CSAREASYEQYV.

This clonotype was counted only a few times. The genes are TRBV18 and TRBJ2-3; D call uncertain. The CDR3 length is 14 residues. Trimming pared 4 bases from V and 6 bases from J, leaving 14 bases between. Germline lookup yields CDR1 KGHSH and CDR2 LQKENI. CDR3 bases: TGTGCCAGCTCACGCTCGGGCTCGGCGGATACGCAGTATTTT. Translation: CASSRSGSADTQYF. The full variable domain, in which reference TRBV18 and TRBJ2-3 provide the parts outside the CDR3, is NAGVMQNPRHLVRRRGQEARLRCSPMKGHSHVYWYRQLPEEGLKFMVYLQKENIIDESGMPKERFSAEFPKEGPSILRIQQVVRGDSAAYFCASSRSGSADTQYFGPGTRLTVL.

V gene TRBV15 combines with J gene TRBJ1-3, with 7 bases matching TRBD1. J lost 1 base, V lost 5 bases, and 5 bases had no gene match. The CDR3 loop spans 15 amino acids. Per germline, CDR1 LNHNV and CDR2 YYDKDF (reference sequence). The CDR3 coding sequence is TGTGCCACCAGCGGCCGACAGGGTTCTGGAAACACCATATATTTT. Translation: CATSGRQGSGNTIYF.

The chain combines TRBV19 with TRBJ2-3; 7 positions match TRBD2. The CDR3 is made up of 15 amino acids. CDR1 and CDR2 (germline): LNHDA, SQIVND (reference sequence). With 6 bases clipped from V and 4 bases from J, the junction kept 10 bases outside the gene matches. This CDR3 is CASRLTSWIADTQYF. The CDR3 nucleotides are TGTGCCAGTAGGTTGACTAGCTGGATCGCAGATACGCAGTATTTT.

This clonotype came up many times. V and J are TRBV7-9 and TRBJ2-5; perhaps TRBD2 as D (6 bases). Germline V gene lookup returns CDR1 SEHNR and CDR2 FQNEAQ (reference sequence). CDR3 size: 12 residues. With 3 bases removed from V and 7 bases from J, the gap between germline ends came to 9 bases. CDR3 in amino acids: CASSFVGGTQYF. The CDR3 DNA follows: TGTGCCAGCAGCTTCGTGGGGGGGACCCAGTACTTC.

This clonotype occurred many times. The rearrangement links TRBV28 to TRBJ1-3; TRBD1 is a possible D gene (5 bases). The CDR3 length is 15 residues. CDR1 is MDHEN and CDR2 is SYDVKM in the germline V gene. The V and J ends lost 7 bases and 4 bases respectively, with 17 bases between them. Here the CDR3 reads CASTSSSGGGNTIYF. DNA for the CDR3: TGTGCCAGCACCTCATCGTCGGGGGGAGGAAACACCATATATTTT.

There are a few counts of this clonotype. This chain links TRBV3-1 with TRBJ1-1, with D unclear. Per the germline V gene, CDR1 is LGHDT and CDR2 is YNNKEL (reference sequence). CDR3 length equals 14 residues. Trimming stripped 1 base from V and 1 base from J, with 7 bases between. This CDR3 reads CASSQGQRNTEAFF. DNA of the CDR3: TGTGCCAGCAGCCAAGGCCAGCGGAACACTGAAGCTTTCTTT.

The chain has TRBV28 and TRBJ1-4, with no clear D. The CDR3 has 15 amino acids. V was trimmed by 5 bases and J by 3 bases, leaving 13 bases between them. CDR1 is MDHEN, CDR2 SYDVKM, per germline. CDR3 region: CASSPAAAPNEKLFF. In nucleotides, the CDR3 is TGTGCCAGCAGTCCCGCCGCTGCGCCTAATGAAAAACTGTTTTTT.

This clonotype was recorded at least ten times. The V gene is TRBV6-2 or TRBV6-3, the J gene TRBJ2-5; D remains ambiguous. Trimming left V 0 bases short and J 11 bases short, with 7 bases between. The CDR3 spans 11 residues. Germline V gives CDR1 MNHEY, CDR2 SVGEGT. CDR3 nucleotides: TGTGCCAGCAGTTACTCTAGTTCTCAGTACTTC. Protein product: CASSYSSSQYF.

The chain links TRBV28 to TRBJ2-7, with a possible D match to TRBD1 (5 bases). The CDR3 contains 13 residues. The germline gives CDR1 MDHEN, CDR2 SYDVKM. The V and J ends lost 5 bases and 2 bases respectively, with 10 bases between them. The DNA of the CDR3 is TGTGCCAGCAGTACAGACAGCGCCTACGAGCAGTACGTC. It is translated as CASSTDSAYEQYV.

In regard to this clonotype: Mismatch with germline at one junction end may stem from a read error. The gene calls are TRBV6-5 and TRBJ1-4; 7 nucleotides agree with TRBD1. CDR3 length equals 16 residues. Germline values: CDR1 MNHEY, CDR2 SVGAGI. The chain's CDR3 is CASSYTGTAPNEKPFF. CDR3 nucleotide sequence: TGTGCCAGCAGTTACACCGGGACAGCACCCAATGAAAAACCGTTTTTT.

The genes are TRBV20-1 and TRBJ2-5; 9 bases are a match to TRBD2. The germline gives CDR1 DFQATT, CDR2 SNEGSKA (reference sequence). The CDR3 extends over 16 amino acids. V lost 0 bases to trimming and J lost 0 bases; unmatched junction nucleotides: 5. CDR3 protein: CSARDGAGGYQETQYF. CDR3 DNA: TGCAGTGCTAGAGATGGGGCGGGGGGGTACCAAGAGACCCAGTACTTC.

The sample holds a few counts of this clonotype. V usage is TRBV2 and J usage is TRBJ1-5; 8 bases match TRBD1. Per germline, CDR1 SNHLY and CDR2 FYNNEI. This CDR3 is built from 13 residues. V was clipped by 6 bases and J by 4 bases; unmatched bases: 2. The CDR3 nucleotides read TGTGCCAGCAGGGACAGGGAAAATCAGCCCCAGCATTTT. It is translated as CASRDRENQPQHF.

This clonotype was counted at least ten times. The chain carries TRBV6-1 and TRBJ1-2; D is unresolved. V was pared by 8 bases and J by 2 bases, with 9 bases between. Germline CDR1 reads MNHNS; CDR2 reads SASEGT. The CDR3 contains 12 residues. For the CDR3, the DNA is TGTGCCAGCCGGGAGCGAAACTATGGCTACACCTTC. It yields the protein CASRERNYGYTF.

The genes are TRBV19 and TRBJ1-4; a possible D gene is TRBD1 (5 bases). CDR1 is LNHDA, CDR2 SQIVND, per germline (reference sequence). The CDR3 is 12 residues long. Trimming cost V 5 bases and J 10 bases, with 11 bases left between them. CDR3 region: CASSFEGRKLFF. As DNA, the CDR3 is TGTGCCAGTAGTTTTGAGGGGCGAAAACTGTTTTTT.

At least ten counts were recorded for this clonotype. The chain employs TRBV6-1 and TRBJ2-1, with TRBD1 matching 7 bases. The V and J ends lost 7 bases and 9 bases, in that order; junction bases with no gene match: 6. The CDR3 has 12 residues. CDR1 is MNHNS and CDR2 is SASEGT in the germline V gene. The CDR3 bases are TGTGCCAGCAATACAGGGGTGGGTGAGCAGTTCTTC. Its translation: CASNTGVGEQFF.

This clonotype occurred a few times. The chain carries TRBV7-2 and TRBJ1-6; D unclear. Germline V gives CDR1 SGHTA, CDR2 FQGNSA. Trimming took 3 bases from V and 0 from J, leaving 15 bases between them. The CDR3 contains 18 residues. CDR3: CASSLVGPRSSYNSPLHF. CDR3 coding DNA: TGTGCCAGCAGCTTGGTCGGTCCCAGGAGCTCCTATAATTCACCCCTCCACTTT.

This chain connects TRBV3-1 to TRBJ2-1; 9 bases are shared with TRBD2. Germline V CDR1 and CDR2: LGHDT, YNNKEL (reference sequence). The J segment lost 5 bases and the V segment lost 6 bases, leaving 11 bases of the junction unmatched. The CDR3 runs 16 residues. CDR3 DNA sequence: TGTGCCAGCAGGATGGGCGGGGGGGCCAGCCACAATGAGCAGTTCTTC. Translating gives CASRMGGGASHNEQFF.

V and J are TRBV6-5 and TRBJ2-1, with unresolved D. Between the trimmed V and J ends, which lost 0 bases and 4 bases, there was a span of 16 bases. CDR1 and CDR2 from the germline V gene are MNHEY and SVGAGI. This CDR3 comprises 17 residues. Here the CDR3 DNA reads TGTGCCAGCAGTTACTCGGGTCGTCCCCAACCTTACAATGAGCAGTTCTTC. The encoded protein is CASSYSGRPQPYNEQFF.

This chain joins TRBV10-3 and TRBJ1-5; 7 bases map to TRBD1. From germline, CDR1 is ENHRY and CDR2 SYGVKD. The CDR3 has 16 amino acids. After removal of 3 bases from V and 3 bases from J, the junction contained 8 bases not matched to a gene. This chain's CDR3 is CAISDPEDRINQPQHF. The CDR3 nucleotides read TGTGCCATCAGTGACCCCGAGGACAGGATCAATCAGCCCCAGCATTTT.

This clonotype was seen ten or more times. This sequence joins TRBV29-1 and TRBJ2-5, with unresolved D. V lost 3 bases and J 6 bases, leaving 14 bases between the germline ends. The germline V gene has CDR1 SQVTM and CDR2 ANQGSEA. The CDR3 covers 13 residues. In DNA, the CDR3 is TGCAGCGTTGAGGGCAGAGGCCTTCAGACCCAGTACTTC. Amino acid sequence: CSVEGRGLQTQYF.

In this sample, this clonotype turned up many times. The CDR3 DNA sequence: TGTGCCAGCAGTTCGGCCATGAGGGACACCATATATTTT. This encodes CASSSAMRDTIYF. The gene calls are TRBV27 and TRBJ1-3; no clear D. CDR1 and CDR2 (germline): MNHEY, SMNVEV (reference sequence). This CDR3 is built from 13 residues. The V end lost 4 bases, the J end lost 8 bases, and 12 bases lay between the germline ends.

This clonotype was seen many times. J is TRBJ1-1 and V is TRBV28, with D possibly matching TRBD1 (5 bases). Germline values: CDR1 MDHEN, CDR2 SYDVKM. V shed 7 bases and J shed 10 bases, with 16 bases lying between them. This CDR3 region has 12 residues. The CDR3 DNA sequence: TGTGCCAGCAACCCACTCCGGGGGACAGCTTTCTTT. Its protein is CASNPLRGTAFF.

V gene TRBV3-1 combines with J gene TRBJ2-4; D remains unclear. This CDR3 contains 15 residues. The germline V gene has CDR1 LGHDT and CDR2 YNNKEL (reference sequence). V was pared by 4 bases and J by 1 base, with 11 bases between. Here the CDR3 reads CASSLHMKAKNIQYF. The CDR3 bases are TGTGCCAGCAGCCTCCACATGAAGGCCAAAAACATTCAGTACTTC.